This T cell receptor beta chain was recorded in a study of blood T cells in healthy people across ages. General study findings and limits: Possibly confounding the expanded clonotype changes was the fact that donor CMV status was unknown.

In germline, CDR1 is MDHEN, CDR2 SYDVKM. V lost 4 bases and J lost 4; bases outside the gene matches: 16. CDR3 length equals 20 residues. Points on this clonotype: The target antigen is unknown.

Primers used in a second PCR of about 6 to 11 cycles were a sample-barcoded 5' primer and a J-beta primer mix. MiXCR, applied by TCRdb to the 5' RACE reads, yields one record per CDR3 protein. The sample comprises about a million distinct CDR3 sequences, just over 50% of which are singletons, and roughly a fifth rests with the top ten. The chain recombines TRBV28 with TRBJ2-5, with 15 bases that match TRBD2. The sequenced material came from blood. The TCR sequence derives from a woman aged 60-70 years in good health. CDR3 protein: CASSSPPGTSGRWPPETQYF. Here the CDR3 DNA reads TGTGCCAGCAGTTCCCCTCCGGGGACTAGCGGGAGGTGGCCTCCAGAGACCCAGTACTTC.